This TCR beta chain was obtained from a study of T cell clonality in common variable immunodeficiency. Data came from immunoSEQ multiplex PCR; TCRdb stores just in-frame clones and leaves some out. The sample offers tens of thousands of clones and no singletons, the top ten holding about 30%. Comment on this clone: Antigen specificity is unknown. Read sequence stops 3 residues before the CDR3 end, and the germline J gene provides the missing end.

General study points: Fewer deletions and N-nucleotide insertions were reportedly seen in common variable immunodeficiency TCR beta sequences.

Aged roughly 8 to 65 years, CVID subjects averaged about 38 years old. All CVID subjects were on immunoglobulin replacement for at least one year. V was pared by 3 bases and J by 6 bases, with 21 bases between. The CDR3 loop spans 16 amino acids. Per the germline V gene, CDR1 is KGHSH and CDR2 is LQKENI. The sample was peripheral blood mononuclear cells. The TCR originated in a human donor with common variable immunodeficiency. The chain employs TRBV18 and TRBJ2-7; a weak D match, TRBD2 (7 bases). The CDR3 is CASSPDQGHRGGEQYF. The CDR3 bases that were read are TGTGCCAGCTCACCCGACCAGGGACACCGCGGGGGCGAG.